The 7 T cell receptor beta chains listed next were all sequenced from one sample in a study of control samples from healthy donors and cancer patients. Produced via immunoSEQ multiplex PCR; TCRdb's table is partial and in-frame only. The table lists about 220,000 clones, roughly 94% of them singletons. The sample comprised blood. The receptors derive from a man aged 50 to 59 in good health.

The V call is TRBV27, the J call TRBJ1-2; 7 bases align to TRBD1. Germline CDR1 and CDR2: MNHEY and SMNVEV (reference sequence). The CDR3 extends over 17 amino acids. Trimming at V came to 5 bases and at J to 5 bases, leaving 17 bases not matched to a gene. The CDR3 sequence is CASSTLGQGESSYGYTF. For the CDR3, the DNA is TGTGCCAGCAGTACCCTGGGGCAGGGGGAATCAAGTTATGGCTACACCTTC.

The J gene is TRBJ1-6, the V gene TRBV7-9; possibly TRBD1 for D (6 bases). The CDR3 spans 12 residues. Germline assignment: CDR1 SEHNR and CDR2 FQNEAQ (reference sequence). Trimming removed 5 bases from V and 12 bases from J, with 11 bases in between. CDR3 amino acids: CASSPEGVPLHF. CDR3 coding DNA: TGTGCCAGCAGCCCCGAGGGGGTACCCCTCCACTTT.

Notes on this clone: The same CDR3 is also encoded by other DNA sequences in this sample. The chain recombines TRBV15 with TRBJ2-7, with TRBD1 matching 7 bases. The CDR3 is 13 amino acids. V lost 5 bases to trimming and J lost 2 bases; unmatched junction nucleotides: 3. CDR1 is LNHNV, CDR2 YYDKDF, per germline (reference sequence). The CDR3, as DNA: TGTGCCACCAGCCGGGACAGTACCTACGAGCAGTACTTC. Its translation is CATSRDSTYEQYF.

This CDR3 reads CATSRGRGDYNEQFF. The CDR3 region has the DNA TGTGCCACCAGCAGAGGGCGGGGGGACTACAATGAGCAGTTCTTC. The genes are TRBV15 and TRBJ2-1, with 8 bases identical to TRBD2. The length of the CDR3 is 15 residues. J gave up 3 bases and V 1 base, and 2 bases lay outside the gene matches. Germline V gene sequence: CDR1 LNHNV, CDR2 YYDKDF (reference sequence). Supplemented by reference TRBV15 and TRBJ2-1, the full variable domain reads DAMVIQNPRYQVTQFGKPVTLSCSQTLNHNVMYWYQQKSSQAPKLLFHYYDKDFNNEADTPDNFQSRRPNTSFCFLDIRSPGLGDTAMYLCATSRGRGDYNEQFFGPGTRLTVL.

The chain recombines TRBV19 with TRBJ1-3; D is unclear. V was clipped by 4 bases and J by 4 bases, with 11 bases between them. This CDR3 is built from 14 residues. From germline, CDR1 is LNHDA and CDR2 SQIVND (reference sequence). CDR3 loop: CASSKTGEGNTIYF. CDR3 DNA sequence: TGTGCCAGTAGTAAGACCGGCGAGGGAAACACCATATATTTT.

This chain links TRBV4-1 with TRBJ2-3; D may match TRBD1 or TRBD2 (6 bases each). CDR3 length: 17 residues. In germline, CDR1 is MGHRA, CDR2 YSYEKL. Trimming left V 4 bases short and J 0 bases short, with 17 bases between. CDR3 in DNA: TGCGCCAGCAGCCCCGAGAGGGGGAGGCCTAGCACAGATACGCAGTATTTT. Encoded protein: CASSPERGRPSTDTQYF.

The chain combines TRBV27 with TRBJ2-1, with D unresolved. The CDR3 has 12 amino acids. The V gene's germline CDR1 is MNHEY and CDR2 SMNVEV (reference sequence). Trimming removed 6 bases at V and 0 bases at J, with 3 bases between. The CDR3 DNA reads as TGTGCCAGCAGCGACTCCTACAATGAGCAGTTCTTC. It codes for CASSDSYNEQFF.